This T cell receptor (beta chain) was captured in a study of control samples from healthy donors and cancer patients. Produced via immunoSEQ multiplex PCR; TCRdb's table is partial and in-frame only. Among around 52,000 clones listed, approximately 89% were seen once. This clone appeared a single time. Other DNA sequences in the same sample also yield this CDR3. With 2 bases removed from V and 0 bases from J, the gap between germline ends came to 3 bases. Germline lookup yields CDR1 SGHTA and CDR2 FQGNSA. This CDR3 spans 13 amino acids. This clonotype was obtained from a man aged 30 to 39 with colorectal cancer. What was sequenced was PBMCs. The V and J genes are TRBV7-2 and TRBJ2-3; D ambiguous. The CDR3 region is CASSLPSTDTQYF. DNA for the CDR3: TGTGCCAGCAGCTTACCTAGCACAGATACGCAGTATTTT. The whole variable domain, remainder taken from reference TRBV7-2 and TRBJ2-3, is GAGVSQSPSNKVTEKGKDVELRCDPISGHTALYWYRQSLGQGLEFLIYFQGNSAPDKSGLPSDRFSAERTGGSVSTLTIQRTQQEDSAVYLCASSLPSTDTQYFGPGTRLTVL.